What follows describes a single TCR beta chain. No antigen is known for it. Libraries were prepared by immunoSEQ multiplex PCR; TCRdb keeps only in-frame clonotypes and omits some of them. The sample holds approximately 28,000 clones, about 89% seen once. The naive gate required viable CD3+CD4+ or CD3+CD8+ cells with CCR7+CD45RA+CD45RO-CD95-CD27+CD28+ phenotype. This related bone marrow graft donor gave peripheral blood on the day of marrow donation. This sample stems from a study of T cells after posttransplantation cyclophosphamide. Whole-study findings and limits: Skin or GI-infiltrating T cells shared few TRB sequences with blood. Later post-transplant blood repertoires were often dominated by donor CD8+ memory clones. Recipient CMV seropositivity and CMV reactivation strongly tracked TRB clonality.

Trimming took 2 bases from V and 6 from J, leaving 17 bases between them. The CDR3 is 16 residues long. Germline-derived CDR1 and CDR2 are MNHEY and SVGAGI. The V call is TRBV6-5, the J call TRBJ2-1, with D perhaps matching TRBD1 (6 bases). Sample: naive CD4+ T cells sorted from PBMCs. This TCR was recovered from a woman aged 55-70 years in good health, CMV-negative, and a related stem cell transplant donor. As DNA, the CDR3 is TGTGCCAGCAGTTACGGCAAGCTGGGGGCCCTCAATGAGCAGTTCTTC. This translates into CASSYGKLGALNEQFF.